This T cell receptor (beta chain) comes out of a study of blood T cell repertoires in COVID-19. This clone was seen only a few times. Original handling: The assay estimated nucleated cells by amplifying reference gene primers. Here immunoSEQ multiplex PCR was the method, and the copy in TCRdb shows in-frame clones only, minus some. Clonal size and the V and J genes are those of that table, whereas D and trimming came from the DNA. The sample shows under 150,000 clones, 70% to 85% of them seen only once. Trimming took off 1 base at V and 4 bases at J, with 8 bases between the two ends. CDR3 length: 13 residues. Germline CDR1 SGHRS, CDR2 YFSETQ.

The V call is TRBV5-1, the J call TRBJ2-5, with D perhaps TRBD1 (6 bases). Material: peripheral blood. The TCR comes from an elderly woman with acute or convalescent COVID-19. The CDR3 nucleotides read TGCGCCAGCAGCTTGACAGGGCGAGAGACCCAGTACTTC. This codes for CASSLTGRETQYF.